These 8 T cell receptor beta chains came from one sample sequenced in a study of technical replicates of blood from a few donors. Some clones are missing from TCRdb's copy, which holds only in-frame ones; the method was immunoSEQ multiplex PCR. The repertoire holds about 84,000 clones, 93% seen once, with roughly 0.25% in the top ten. Material: T cells isolated from PBMCs. The receptors come from a human donor in good health.

The rearrangement uses TRBV7-9 and TRBJ1-4; 10 positions agree with TRBD1. This CDR3 is 18 amino acids long. Germline CDR1 is SEHNR and CDR2 is FQNEAQ (reference sequence). Unmatched junction bases numbered 15, after V lost 10 bases and J lost 1 base. In DNA, the CDR3 is TGTGCCACTACCCGGGGACAGGGGTCGGGGAGAACTAATGAAAAACTGTTTTTT. Translating gives CATTRGQGSGRTNEKLFF. Full variable domain (rest looked up from reference TRBV7-9 and TRBJ1-4): DTGVSQNPRHKITKRGQNVTFRCDPISEHNRLYWYRQTLGQGPEFLTYFQNEAQLEKSRLLSDRFSAERPKGSFSTLEIQRTEQGDSAMYLCATTRGQGSGRTNEKLFFGSGTQLSVL.

This chain uses TRBV4-1 with TRBJ2-2; D possibly corresponds to TRBD2 (7 bases). Germline loops: CDR1 MGHRA, CDR2 YSYEKL. V dropped 0 bases and J dropped 7 bases, with 18 bases sitting between them. The CDR3 totals 17 residues. CDR3 sequence (DNA): TGCGCCAGCAGCCAAGATCCGGGGGGCGCTTTTGGCGGGGAGCTGTTTTTT. Its protein product is CASSQDPGGAFGGELFF.

This clone has a single count. V gene TRBV11-2 combines with J gene TRBJ1-5; no definite D call. Trimming cost V 3 bases and J 5 bases, with 11 bases left between them. Germline CDR1 is SGHAT and CDR2 is FQNNGV. The CDR3 has 14 residues. CDR3 coding DNA: TGTGCCAGCAGCTTGAGACACCTCGATCAGCCCCAGCATTTT. Amino acid sequence: CASSLRHLDQPQHF.

This sequence joins TRBV29-1 and TRBJ1-4; 7 positions agree with TRBD1. Trimming at V came to 7 bases and at J to 0 bases, leaving 8 bases not matched to a gene. The CDR3 extends over 15 amino acids. CDR1 is SQVTM and CDR2 is ANQGSEA in the germline V gene. CDR3 amino acids: CSARQGGSTNEKLFF. Written as DNA, the CDR3 is TGCAGCGCGAGACAGGGAGGTTCAACTAATGAAAAACTGTTTTTT.

The chain employs TRBV4-2 and TRBJ2-3; tentatively, D is TRBD1 (6 bases). CDR1 and CDR2 from the germline V gene are LGHNA and YNFKEQ. The CDR3 consists of 16 residues. V was shortened by 0 bases and J by 2 bases, with 12 bases between the two germline ends. CDR3 nucleotide sequence: TGTGCCAGCAGCCAAGATGGGGGACACTCCACAGATACGCAGTATTTT. Translated, it gives CASSQDGGHSTDTQYF.

The chain employs TRBV5-8 and TRBJ2-3, with D unclear. Trimming cost V 0 bases and J 2 bases, with 10 bases left between them. The germline V gene has CDR1 SGHTS and CDR2 YDEGEE. The CDR3 totals 15 residues. In DNA, the CDR3 is TGTGCCAGCAGCTTGGGGAGTTCTGACACAGATACGCAGTATTTT. Its protein product is CASSLGSSDTDTQYF.

This chain uses TRBV7-9 with TRBJ2-5; possible D gene TRBD1, 6 bases. The CDR3 spans 14 residues. From germline, CDR1 is SEHNR and CDR2 FQNEAQ (reference sequence). V was clipped by 5 bases and J by 5 bases, with 15 bases between them. The CDR3 loop reads CASSHYTGPETQYF. The DNA of the CDR3 is TGTGCCAGCAGCCATTATACAGGGCCCGAGACCCAGTACTTC. The full variable domain, in which reference TRBV7-9 and TRBJ2-5 provide the parts outside the CDR3, is DTGVSQNPRHKITKRGQNVTFRCDPISEHNRLYWYRQTLGQGPEFLTYFQNEAQLEKSRLLSDRFSAERPKGSFSTLEIQRTEQGDSAMYLCASSHYTGPETQYFGPGTRLLVL.

The chain is built from TRBV14 and TRBJ2-7; 10 bases line up with TRBD2. With 0 bases clipped from V and 2 bases from J, the junction kept 10 bases outside the gene matches. This CDR3 is 18 amino acids long. From germline, CDR1 is SGHDN and CDR2 FVKESK. The CDR3 region has the DNA TGTGCCAGCAGCCAAGACACCCTAGCGGGGGAGAGCCCCTACGAGCAGTACTTC. It is translated as CASSQDTLAGESPYEQYF.